Listed below are T cell receptor beta chains from one sample, sequenced in a study of cytomegalovirus exposure and HLA in healthy donors. Sequencing used immunoSEQ multiplex PCR; TCRdb keeps in-frame clones, though not all of them. Of around 100,000 clones in the sample, around two thirds were seen once. The specimen was PBMCs. The receptor set was obtained from a man younger than 40 in good health and CMV-seropositive. Each CDR3 is given with its conserved first and last residue. The D gene is left open where the match is weak. Clone sizes are given selectively: once, few, many, or a class where the clone is expanded.

d_gene	j_gene	abundance	v_gene	CDR3nt	CDR3aa
.	TRBJ1-1	few	TRBV7-9	TGTGCCAGCAGCTCCGCTGGGATTGGGAGCGGAGCTTTCTTT	CASSSAGIGSGAFF
.	TRBJ1-6	few	TRBV18	TGTGCCAGCTCACTGCGGGGGGGACCCCTCCACTTT	CASSLRGGPLHF
TRBD1	TRBJ1-1	few	TRBV29-1	TGCAGCGTTGAAGACCCAGGGGGTACTGAAGCTTTCTTT	CSVEDPGGTEAFF
.	TRBJ2-3	.	TRBV7-2	TGTGCCAGCAGCATACAGGGCACCGGGGCGGATACGCAGTATTTT	CASSIQGTGADTQYF
.	TRBJ1-2	.	TRBV18	TGTGCCAGCTCACCACCGTCACAGGGTTATGGCTACACCTTC	CASSPPSQGYGYTF
.	TRBJ1-1	once	TRBV19	TGTGCCAGTAGTATCCTGCGCGACACTGAAGCTTTCTTT	CASSILRDTEAFF
TRBD2	TRBJ2-1	.	TRBV2	TGTGCCAGCAGTGAATGGGGGACTAGCGGCAATGAGCAGTTCTTC	CASSEWGTSGNEQFF
TRBD1	TRBJ1-2	.	TRBV19	TGTGCCAGTAGGAAGGGATCAGGGGGCTTCTATGGCTACACCTTC	CASRKGSGGFYGYTF
TRBD1	TRBJ1-4	.	TRBV19	TGTGCCAGTAGTATCCTGGGACAGGGAGAAAAACTGTTTTTT	CASSILGQGEKLFF
TRBD1	TRBJ1-5	few	TRBV29-1	TGCAGCGTTGGACAGGGATATGGTCAGCCCCAGCATTTT	CSVGQGYGQPQHF
.	TRBJ2-3	.	TRBV6-4	TGTGCCAGCAGTGCCCAAGGAGGGGCAGATACGCAGTATTTT	CASSAQGGADTQYF
TRBD2	TRBJ2-3	.	TRBV10-3	TGTGCCATCACCCGGACTAGCGTGATTACAGATACGCAGTATTTT	CAITRTSVITDTQYF
.	TRBJ2-6	.	TRBV11-3	TGTGCCAGCAGCTTGCGTGAGGGGGCCAACGTCCTGACTTTC	CASSLREGANVLTF
.	TRBJ1-1	.	TRBV19	TGTGCCAGTAGTATGGGGGGGCTGGGTGGGAACACTGAAGCTTTCTTT	CASSMGGLGGNTEAFF
.	TRBJ1-2	few	TRBV4-1	TGCGCCAGCAGCCAAGATGGGCTCCCGGGCTACACCTTC	CASSQDGLPGYTF
TRBD2	TRBJ2-3	.	TRBV10-1	TGCGCCAGCAGTGAGTCGGTGGCGGGGGGGTTAGATACGCAGTATTTT	CASSESVAGGLDTQYF
TRBD1	TRBJ1-5	few	TRBV23-1	TGCGCCAGCAGTCAATCGGGGACAGACACTTCTTCTTATCAGCCCCAGCATTTT	CASSQSGTDTSSYQPQHF
TRBD2	TRBJ2-4	.	TRBV5-5	TGTGCCAGCACCCTCGGGGGGGCCAAAAACATTCAGTACTTC	CASTLGGAKNIQYF
.	TRBJ1-2	.	TRBV5-5	TGTGCCAGCAGCTTGGATTGGGCGCCTGGTGGTGGTGGCTACACCTTC	CASSLDWAPGGGGYTF
.	TRBJ2-7	few	TRBV6-5	TGTGCCAGCAGTTACGGGGGGACGGTCACCTACGAGCAGTACTTC	CASSYGGTVTYEQYF
TRBD2	TRBJ2-1	.	TRBV6-6	TGTGCCAGCAGTTCGGCGGGGGGTCACCTCCTCTTC	CASSSAGGHLLF
.	TRBJ2-7	.	TRBV5-6	TGTGCCAGCAGCAGTGCAAACGGGGAGCAGTACTTC	CASSSANGEQYF
TRBD2	TRBJ2-3	.	TRBV2	TGTGCCAGCAGGAAGAGCGGGGAGCAGTATTTT	CASRKSGEQYF
.	TRBJ1-1	.	TRBV5-1	TGCGCCAGCAGCTTGGGGGCGCACACTGAAGCTTTCTTT	CASSLGAHTEAFF
.	TRBJ2-6	few	TRBV29-1	TGCAGCGTTGTCTTACTGAAAGAGGCCAACGTCCTGACTTTC	CSVVLLKEANVLTF
.	TRBJ1-1	.	TRBV10-1	TGCGCCAGCAGTGAGACAGGTCCGAACACTGAAGCTTTCTTT	CASSETGPNTEAFF
.	TRBJ2-5	.	TRBV27	TGTGCCAGCAGTTTATACGCTGGGGGGAACCAAGAGACCCAGTACTTC	CASSLYAGGNQETQYF
.	TRBJ2-2	.	TRBV11-1	TGTGCCAGCAGCTTCTACGGGGGTGTGAGCACCGGGGAGCTGTTTTTT	CASSFYGGVSTGELFF
.	TRBJ2-7	.	TRBV4-2	TGTGCCAGCAGCCAAGATCGGAGGTTTACCTACGAGCAGTACTTC	CASSQDRRFTYEQYF
TRBD1	TRBJ1-5	.	TRBV5-4	TGTGCCAGCAGCTTGTCCGACAGGGAGGAACATCAGCCCCAGCATTTT	CASSLSDREEHQPQHF
.	TRBJ1-1	.	TRBV5-4	TGTGCCAGCAGCCCGGTTGGACAGACCATGAACACTGAAGCTTTCTTT	CASSPVGQTMNTEAFF
.	TRBJ2-1	.	TRBV5-1	TGCGCCAGCCAACGAATGGGGGGGCCGGGAAATGAGCAGTTCTTC	CASQRMGGPGNEQFF